Following are 19 T cell receptor beta chains from one sample sequenced in a study of CD8 T cells in Susac syndrome (dated by TCRdb to between 2019 and 2020). The library was obtained by the immunoSEQ multiplex PCR assay. RNA was extracted with the RNeasy kit and about 0.5 to 1 ug was reverse transcribed using random hexamers. TCRdb passed the public sequencing reads through fastp at Q25 and MiXCR, retaining productive beta sequences. Each record represents a unique CDR3 protein, reported with the most common genes and DNA among its rows. The sample includes approximately 110,000 distinct CDR3 sequences, with about 95% observed a single time. The top ten hold about 0.1% of the sample. Sequencing used CD4+ T cells from PBMCs. The source of these receptors is a human donor in good health.

The genes are TRBV20-1 and TRBJ2-1; D might be TRBD1 or TRBD2, each matching 5 bases. The CDR3 has 13 amino acids. Per the germline V gene, CDR1 is DFQATT and CDR2 is SNEGSKA (reference sequence). V lost 6 bases, J lost 6 bases, and 15 bases lay in between. DNA of the CDR3: TGCAGTGCACCGGGACGCCGAACCAATGAGCAGTTCTTC. Translated, it gives CSAPGRRTNEQFF.

V and J are TRBV15 and TRBJ2-3; D not certain. Deletions cut 5 bases from V and 2 bases from J, with 14 bases between. The CDR3 has 15 residues. Per the germline V gene, CDR1 is LNHNV and CDR2 is YYDKDF (reference sequence). The CDR3 is CATSLPTLPTDTQYF. For the CDR3, the DNA is TGTGCCACCAGCTTACCAACCCTCCCCACAGATACGCAGTATTTT.

V gene TRBV7-9 combines with J gene TRBJ2-2; D gene unclear. In germline, CDR1 is SEHNR, CDR2 FQNEAQ (reference sequence). This CDR3 is built from 13 residues. V shed 7 bases and J shed 6 bases, with 12 bases lying between them. The CDR3 DNA reads TGTGCCAGCACGATCGACATTCCCGGGGAGCTGTTTTTT. Translating gives CASTIDIPGELFF. Looking up the rest from reference TRBV7-9 and TRBJ2-2 gives the full variable domain: DTGVSQNPRHKITKRGQNVTFRCDPISEHNRLYWYRQTLGQGPEFLTYFQNEAQLEKSRLLSDRFSAERPKGSFSTLEIQRTEQGDSAMYLCASTIDIPGELFFGEGSRLTVL.

The chain joins TRBV20-1 to TRBJ1-6; no clear D. The CDR3 has 14 residues. Germline V gene lookup returns CDR1 DFQATT and CDR2 SNEGSKA (reference sequence). Trimming removed 3 bases from V and 6 bases from J, with 12 bases in between. In DNA, the CDR3 is TGCAGTGCTAGGACCCAAGCTGGTAATTCACCCCTCCACTTT. Its translation: CSARTQAGNSPLHF.

This chain joins TRBV7-8 and TRBJ2-7, with D possibly being TRBD1 (6 bases). This CDR3 comprises 14 residues. V was pared by 5 bases and J by 6 bases, with 17 bases between. Germline V CDR1 and CDR2: SGHVS, FQNEAQ. CDR3 sequence reads: CASSPSITGSEQYF. The CDR3 DNA reads as TGTGCCAGCAGCCCATCCATCACAGGGTCCGAGCAGTACTTC.

This clonotype was recorded once. CDR3 amino acids: CASSLTGVGLSGANVLTF. The CDR3 DNA is TGTGCCAGCAGTCTCACAGGGGTCGGGCTCTCTGGGGCCAACGTCCTGACTTTC. This sequence joins TRBV12-3 or TRBV12-4 and TRBJ2-6; the match to TRBD1 covers 7 bases. The CDR3 runs to 18 residues. V trimming: 5 bases; J trimming: 0 bases; junction bases outside the gene matches: 10.

This clonotype was counted a single time. The genes are TRBV6-6 and TRBJ2-7; D perhaps matches TRBD2 (6 bases). The CDR3 is 13 amino acids. Per the germline V gene, CDR1 is MNHNY and CDR2 is SVGAGI (reference sequence). V gave up 5 bases and J gave up 6 bases, with 14 bases separating them. CDR3 DNA sequence: TGTGCCAGCAGTCTCTTCGCCGGGGGCGAGCAGTACTTC. This translates into CASSLFAGGEQYF.

The chain has TRBV2 and TRBJ1-6, with D tentatively TRBD1 (6 bases). CDR1 is SNHLY and CDR2 is FYNNEI in the germline V gene. V shed 8 bases and J shed 4 bases, with 12 bases lying between them. The CDR3 is 14 residues long. In nucleotides, the CDR3 is TGTGCCAGCGAGTGGGACAAGTATAATTCACCCCTCCACTTT. Protein product: CASEWDKYNSPLHF.

V and J are TRBV5-1 and TRBJ1-1, with a tentative D call TRBD1 (5 bases). V lost 0 bases and J 1 base, leaving 7 bases between the germline ends. The CDR3 extends over 14 amino acids. Germline V lookup: CDR1 SGHRS, CDR2 YFSETQ. The CDR3 DNA reads as TGCGCCAGCAGCTTGGGCGGGGGGAACACTGAAGCTTTCTTT. Translated, it gives CASSLGGGNTEAFF.

This chain links TRBV7-3 with TRBJ1-1; D not resolved. The length of the CDR3 is 13 residues. Trimming stripped 5 bases from V and 2 bases from J, with 9 bases between. The germline V gene has CDR1 SGHTA and CDR2 FQGTGA. The CDR3 DNA reads as TGTGCCAGCAGCCTCTTTAAAAACACTGAAGCTTTCTTT. It yields the protein CASSLFKNTEAFF.

The rearrangement uses TRBV29-1 and TRBJ1-1; D call uncertain. The V end was cut by 4 bases, the J end by 11 bases, with 17 bases between. CDR1 is SQVTM and CDR2 is ANQGSEA in the germline V gene. The CDR3 contains 12 residues. In DNA, the CDR3 is TGCAGCGTTGTAGCGGGGATAGTTGGGGCTTTCTTT. Translated, it gives CSVVAGIVGAFF.

The chain employs TRBV11-1 and TRBJ1-2; D is undetermined. Germline loops: CDR1 SGHAT, CDR2 FQDESV (reference sequence). The CDR3 consists of 15 residues. The ends were cut back, 1 base at V and 3 bases at J, with 12 bases in the middle. CDR3 residues: CASSLVVRTDYGYTF. The CDR3 coding sequence is TGTGCCAGCAGCTTAGTGGTACGGACGGACTATGGCTACACCTTC.

Here the CDR3 reads CASTLGARDEQYF. For the CDR3, the DNA is TGTGCCAGCACCCTCGGGGCGCGCGACGAGCAGTACTTC. The chain links TRBV7-9 to TRBJ2-7; D might be TRBD1 or TRBD2, each matching 5 bases. CDR3 length equals 13 residues. Germline-derived CDR1 and CDR2 are SEHNR and FQNEAQ (reference sequence). V was cut by 7 bases and J by 5 bases, with 15 bases left in between. Using reference TRBV7-9 and TRBJ2-7 for the parts outside the CDR3, the full variable domain is DTGVSQNPRHKITKRGQNVTFRCDPISEHNRLYWYRQTLGQGPEFLTYFQNEAQLEKSRLLSDRFSAERPKGSFSTLEIQRTEQGDSAMYLCASTLGARDEQYFGPGTRLTVT.

This clonotype was observed a single time. V usage is TRBV20-1 and J usage is TRBJ2-1; D may correspond to TRBD1 or TRBD2 (5 bases each). The CDR3 length is 16 residues. CDR1 DFQATT and CDR2 SNEGSKA come from the germline V gene (reference sequence). V lost 6 bases and J lost 7, with 25 bases in between. The CDR3 is CSATASGSARGNEQFF. CDR3 sequence (DNA): TGCAGTGCGACGGCATCGGGTAGCGCGAGGGGTAATGAGCAGTTCTTC.

The rearrangement links TRBV5-1 to TRBJ2-5, with TRBD2 matching 8 bases. This CDR3 is built from 14 residues. Germline CDR1 reads SGHRS; CDR2 reads YFSETQ. The V segment lost 4 bases and the J segment 4 bases; nucleotides outside the gene matches: 6. The CDR3 region is CASSLGGGRETQYF. Written as DNA, the CDR3 is TGCGCCAGCAGCCTCGGGGGGGGCCGAGAGACCCAGTACTTC.

The chain combines TRBV20-1 with TRBJ2-6; D gene unclear. V shed 4 bases and J shed 0 bases, with 7 bases lying between them. Germline V gene lookup returns CDR1 DFQATT and CDR2 SNEGSKA (reference sequence). The CDR3 has 14 residues. Here the CDR3 reads CSATDNSGANVLTF. The CDR3 bases are TGCAGTGCTACCGACAACTCTGGGGCCAACGTCCTGACTTTC.

The chain combines TRBV7-2 with TRBJ1-2, with 7 bases fitting TRBD1. CDR1 and CDR2 (germline): SGHTA, FQGNSA. The CDR3 covers 13 residues. V lost 5 bases, J lost 3 bases, and 3 bases stayed unmatched. Here the CDR3 DNA reads TGTGCCAGCAGCGGACAGGCGTACTATGGCTACACCTTC. Translating gives CASSGQAYYGYTF. The full variable domain, with the rest looked up from reference TRBV7-2 and TRBJ1-2, is GAGVSQSPSNKVTEKGKDVELRCDPISGHTALYWYRQSLGQGLEFLIYFQGNSAPDKSGLPSDRFSAERTGGSVSTLTIQRTQQEDSAVYLCASSGQAYYGYTFGSGTRLTVV.

The chain has TRBV12-3 or TRBV12-4 and TRBJ1-5; a weak D match, TRBD1 (5 bases). The CDR3 sequence is 16 residues long. Trimming pared 1 base from V and 1 base from J, leaving 11 bases between. CDR3: CASSLDRGLSNQPQHF. The CDR3 DNA follows: TGTGCCAGCAGTTTAGACCGGGGGTTAAGCAATCAGCCCCAGCATTTT.

The CDR3 sequence is CATSRDGGQNTGELFF. CDR3 nucleotides: TGTGCCACCAGCAGAGACGGGGGGCAAAACACCGGGGAGCTGTTTTTT. The rearrangement joins TRBV15 to TRBJ2-2, with a tentative D call TRBD2 (7 bases). V was cut by 0 bases and J by 2 bases, with 10 bases left in between. The CDR3 is 16 residues long. Germline V gene data show CDR1 as LNHNV and CDR2 as YYDKDF (reference sequence). Filled out from reference TRBV15 and TRBJ2-2, the complete variable domain reads DAMVIQNPRYQVTQFGKPVTLSCSQTLNHNVMYWYQQKSSQAPKLLFHYYDKDFNNEADTPDNFQSRRPNTSFCFLDIRSPGLGDTAMYLCATSRDGGQNTGELFFGEGSRLTVL.